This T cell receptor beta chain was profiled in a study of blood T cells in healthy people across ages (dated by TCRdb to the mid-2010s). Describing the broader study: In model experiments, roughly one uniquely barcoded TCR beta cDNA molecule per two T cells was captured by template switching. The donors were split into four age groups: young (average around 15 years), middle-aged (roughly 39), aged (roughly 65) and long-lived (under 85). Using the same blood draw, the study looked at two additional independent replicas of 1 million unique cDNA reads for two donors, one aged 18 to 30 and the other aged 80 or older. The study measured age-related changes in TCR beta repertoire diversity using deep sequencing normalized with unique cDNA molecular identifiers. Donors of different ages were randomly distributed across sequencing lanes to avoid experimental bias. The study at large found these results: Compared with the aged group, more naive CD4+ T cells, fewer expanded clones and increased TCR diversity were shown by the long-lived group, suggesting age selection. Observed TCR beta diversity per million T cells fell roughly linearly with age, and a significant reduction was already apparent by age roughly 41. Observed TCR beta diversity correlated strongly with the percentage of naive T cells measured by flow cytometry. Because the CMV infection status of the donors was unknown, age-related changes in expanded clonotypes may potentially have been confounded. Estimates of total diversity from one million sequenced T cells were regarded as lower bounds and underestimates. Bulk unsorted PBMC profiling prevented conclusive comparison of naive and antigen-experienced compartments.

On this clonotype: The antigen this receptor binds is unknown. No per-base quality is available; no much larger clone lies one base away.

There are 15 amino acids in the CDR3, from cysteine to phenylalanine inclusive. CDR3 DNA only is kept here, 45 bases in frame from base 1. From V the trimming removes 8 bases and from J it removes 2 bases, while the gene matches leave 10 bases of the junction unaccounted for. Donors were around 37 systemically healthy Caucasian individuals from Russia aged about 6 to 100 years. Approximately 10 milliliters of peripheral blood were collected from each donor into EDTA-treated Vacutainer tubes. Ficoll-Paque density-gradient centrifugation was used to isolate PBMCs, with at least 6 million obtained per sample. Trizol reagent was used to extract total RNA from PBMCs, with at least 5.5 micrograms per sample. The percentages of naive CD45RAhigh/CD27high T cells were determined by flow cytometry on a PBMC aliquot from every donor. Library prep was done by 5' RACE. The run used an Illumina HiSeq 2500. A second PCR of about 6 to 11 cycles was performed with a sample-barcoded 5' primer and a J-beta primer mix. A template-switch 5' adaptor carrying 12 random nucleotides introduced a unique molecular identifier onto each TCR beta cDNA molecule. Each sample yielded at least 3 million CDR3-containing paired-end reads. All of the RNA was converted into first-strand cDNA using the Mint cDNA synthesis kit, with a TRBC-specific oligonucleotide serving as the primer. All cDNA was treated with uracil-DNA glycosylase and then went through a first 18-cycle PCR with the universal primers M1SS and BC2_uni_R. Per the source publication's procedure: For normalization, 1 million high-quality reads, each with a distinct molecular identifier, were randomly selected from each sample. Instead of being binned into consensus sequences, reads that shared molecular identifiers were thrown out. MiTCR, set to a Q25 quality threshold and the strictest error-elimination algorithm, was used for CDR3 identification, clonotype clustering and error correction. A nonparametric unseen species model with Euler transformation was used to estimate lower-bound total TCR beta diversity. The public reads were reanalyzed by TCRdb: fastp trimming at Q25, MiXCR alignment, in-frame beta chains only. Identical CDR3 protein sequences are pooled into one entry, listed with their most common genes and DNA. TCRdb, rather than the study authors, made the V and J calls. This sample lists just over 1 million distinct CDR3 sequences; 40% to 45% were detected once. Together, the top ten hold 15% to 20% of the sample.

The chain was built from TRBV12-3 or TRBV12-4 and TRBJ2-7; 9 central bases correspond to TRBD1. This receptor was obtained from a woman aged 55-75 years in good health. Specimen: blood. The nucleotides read TGTGCCAGCCGCGCCCTGGACAGGGGAACCTACGAGCAGTACTTC. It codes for CASRALDRGTYEQYF.